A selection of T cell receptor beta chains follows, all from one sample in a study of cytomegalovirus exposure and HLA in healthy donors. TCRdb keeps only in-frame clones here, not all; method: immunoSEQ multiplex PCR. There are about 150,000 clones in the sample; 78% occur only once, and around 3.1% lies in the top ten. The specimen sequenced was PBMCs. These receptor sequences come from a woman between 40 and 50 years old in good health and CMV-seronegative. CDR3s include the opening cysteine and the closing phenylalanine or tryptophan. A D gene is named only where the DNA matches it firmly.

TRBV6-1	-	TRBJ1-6	CASSEAGQSTHSPLHF
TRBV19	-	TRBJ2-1	CASNSGYNEQFF
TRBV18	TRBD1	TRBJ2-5	CASSRDRGRGETQYF
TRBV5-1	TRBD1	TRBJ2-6	CASSRQGGAGANVLTF
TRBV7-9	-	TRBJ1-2	CASSDRTNYGYTF
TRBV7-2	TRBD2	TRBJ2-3	CASSFSLAGSTDTQYF
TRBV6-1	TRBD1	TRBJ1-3	CASTAQGARGNTIYF
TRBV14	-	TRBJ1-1	CASSPSLIGGITEAFF
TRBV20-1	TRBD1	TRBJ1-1	CSARNRGEAFF
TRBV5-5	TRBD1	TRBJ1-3	CASSRDSSNSGNTIYF
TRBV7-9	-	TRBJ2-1	CSSSYDGYWYEQFF
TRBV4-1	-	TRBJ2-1	CASSPTGGEYNEQFF
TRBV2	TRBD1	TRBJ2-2	CASSVVTGGPTGELFF
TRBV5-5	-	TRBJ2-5	CASSLRNSGLVGETQYF